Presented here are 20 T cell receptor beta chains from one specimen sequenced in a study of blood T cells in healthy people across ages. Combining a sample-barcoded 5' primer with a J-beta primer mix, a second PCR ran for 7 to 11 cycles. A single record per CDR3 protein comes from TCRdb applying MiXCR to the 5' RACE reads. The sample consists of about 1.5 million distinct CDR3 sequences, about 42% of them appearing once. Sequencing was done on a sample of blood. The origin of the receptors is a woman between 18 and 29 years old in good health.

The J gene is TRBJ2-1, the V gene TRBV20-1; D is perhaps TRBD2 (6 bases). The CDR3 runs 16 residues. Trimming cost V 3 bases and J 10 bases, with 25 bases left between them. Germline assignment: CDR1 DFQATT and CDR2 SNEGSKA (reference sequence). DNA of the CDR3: TGCAGTGCTAGCAATGACGGGGACTTTCTTGGGAGGGAGCAGTTCTTC. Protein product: CSASNDGDFLGREQFF.

The CDR3 is CASSYEGFRQAQYF. As DNA, the CDR3 is TGTGCCAGCAGTTACGAAGGCTTCAGGCAGGCGCAGTATTTT. The chain joins TRBV6-6 to TRBJ2-3; D unresolved. The V end was cut by 2 bases, the J end by 10 bases, with 16 bases between. The CDR3 is 14 amino acids. CDR1 and CDR2 (germline): MNHNY, SVGAGI (reference sequence).

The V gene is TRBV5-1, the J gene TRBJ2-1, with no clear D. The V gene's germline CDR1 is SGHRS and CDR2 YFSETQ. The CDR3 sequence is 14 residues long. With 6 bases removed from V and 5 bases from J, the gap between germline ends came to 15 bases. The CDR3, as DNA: TGCGCCAGCACCTTAGCCCACGTAGACAATGAGCAGTTCTTC. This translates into CASTLAHVDNEQFF.

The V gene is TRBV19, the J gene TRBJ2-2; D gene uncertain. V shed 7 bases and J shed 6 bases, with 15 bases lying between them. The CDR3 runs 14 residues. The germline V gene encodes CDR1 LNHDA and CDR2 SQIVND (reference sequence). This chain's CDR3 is CASTTEIWAGELFF. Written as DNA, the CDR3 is TGTGCCAGTACAACAGAAATTTGGGCCGGGGAGCTGTTTTTT.

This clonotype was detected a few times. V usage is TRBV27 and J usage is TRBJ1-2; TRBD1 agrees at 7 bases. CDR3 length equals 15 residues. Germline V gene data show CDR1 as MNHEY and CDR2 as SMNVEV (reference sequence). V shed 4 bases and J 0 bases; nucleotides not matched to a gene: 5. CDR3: CASSSRQGSNYGYTF. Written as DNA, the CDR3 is TGTGCCAGCAGTTCGAGACAGGGCTCTAACTATGGCTACACCTTC.

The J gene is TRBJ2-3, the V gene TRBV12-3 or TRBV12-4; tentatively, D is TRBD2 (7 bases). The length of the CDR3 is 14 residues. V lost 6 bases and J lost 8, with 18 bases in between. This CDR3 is CASSTTGGGLTQYF. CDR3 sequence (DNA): TGTGCCAGCAGCACCACCGGCGGGGGCCTTACGCAGTATTTT.

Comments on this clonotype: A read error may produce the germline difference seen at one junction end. The CDR3: CASRPTGFGYNEQFF. The CDR3 bases are TGTGCCAGCAGACCCACAGGGTTTGGCTACAACGAGCAGTTCTTC. The V and J genes are TRBV6-2 or TRBV6-3 and TRBJ2-1; possibly TRBD1 for D (6 bases). Per germline, CDR1 MNHEY and CDR2 SVGEGT. There are 15 residues in the CDR3.

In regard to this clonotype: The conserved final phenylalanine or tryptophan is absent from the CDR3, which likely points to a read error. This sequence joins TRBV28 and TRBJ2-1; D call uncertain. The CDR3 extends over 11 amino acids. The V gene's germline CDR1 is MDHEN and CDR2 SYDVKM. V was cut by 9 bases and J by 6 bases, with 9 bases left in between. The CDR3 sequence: CASRAANEQFL. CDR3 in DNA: TGTGCCAGTAGGGCGGCCAATGAGCAGTTCCTC.

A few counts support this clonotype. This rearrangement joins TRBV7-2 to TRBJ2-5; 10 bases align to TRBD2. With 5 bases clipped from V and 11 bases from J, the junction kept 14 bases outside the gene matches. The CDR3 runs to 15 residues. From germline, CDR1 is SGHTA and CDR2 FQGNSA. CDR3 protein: CASSKTSGGALVQYF. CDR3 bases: TGTGCCAGCAGCAAGACAAGCGGGGGGGCCTTGGTGCAGTACTTC. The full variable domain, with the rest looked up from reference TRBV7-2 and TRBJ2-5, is GAGVSQSPSNKVTEKGKDVELRCDPISGHTALYWYRQSLGQGLEFLIYFQGNSAPDKSGLPSDRFSAERTGGSVSTLTIQRTQQEDSAVYLCASSKTSGGALVQYFGPGTRLLVL.

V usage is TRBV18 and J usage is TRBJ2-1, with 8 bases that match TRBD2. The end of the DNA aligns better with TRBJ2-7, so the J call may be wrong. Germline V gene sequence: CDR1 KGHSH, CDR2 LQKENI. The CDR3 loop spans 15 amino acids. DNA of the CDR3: TGTGCCAGCGCAGATATAGCGGGAAGCTACAATGAGCAGTACTTC. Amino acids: CASADIAGSYNEQYF.

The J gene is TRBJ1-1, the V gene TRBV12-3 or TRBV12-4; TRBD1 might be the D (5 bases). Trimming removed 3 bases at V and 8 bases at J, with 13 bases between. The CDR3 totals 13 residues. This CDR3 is CASSFGGGGEAFF. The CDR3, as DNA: TGTGCCAGCAGTTTTGGGGGGGGAGGGGAAGCTTTCTTT.

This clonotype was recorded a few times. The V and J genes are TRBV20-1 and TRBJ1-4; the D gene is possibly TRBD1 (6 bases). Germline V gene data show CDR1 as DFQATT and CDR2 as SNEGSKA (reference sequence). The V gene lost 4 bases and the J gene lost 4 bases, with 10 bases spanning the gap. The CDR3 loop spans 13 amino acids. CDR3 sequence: CSATGHLNEKLFF. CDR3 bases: TGCAGTGCTACGGGACACCTTAATGAAAAACTGTTTTTT.

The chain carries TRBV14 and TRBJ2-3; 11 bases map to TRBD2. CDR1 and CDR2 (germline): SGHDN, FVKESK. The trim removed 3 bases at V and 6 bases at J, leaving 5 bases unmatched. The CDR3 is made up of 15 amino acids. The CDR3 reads CASSHVGLAEDTQYF. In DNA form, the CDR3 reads TGTGCCAGCAGCCACGTGGGACTAGCGGAGGATACGCAGTATTTT.

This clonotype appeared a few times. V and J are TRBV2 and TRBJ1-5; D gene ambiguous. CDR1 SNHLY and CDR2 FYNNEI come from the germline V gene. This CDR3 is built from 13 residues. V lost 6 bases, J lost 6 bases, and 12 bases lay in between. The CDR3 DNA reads TGTGCCAGCAGCGTTCAGCAGAGTCAGCCCCAGCATTTT. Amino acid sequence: CASSVQQSQPQHF.

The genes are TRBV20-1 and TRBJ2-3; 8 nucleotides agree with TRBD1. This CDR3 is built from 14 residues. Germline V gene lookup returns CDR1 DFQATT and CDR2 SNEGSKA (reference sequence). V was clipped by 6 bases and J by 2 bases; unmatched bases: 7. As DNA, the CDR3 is TGCAGTGCCCCCGGACAGGGCCACACAGATACGCAGTATTTT. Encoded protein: CSAPGQGHTDTQYF.

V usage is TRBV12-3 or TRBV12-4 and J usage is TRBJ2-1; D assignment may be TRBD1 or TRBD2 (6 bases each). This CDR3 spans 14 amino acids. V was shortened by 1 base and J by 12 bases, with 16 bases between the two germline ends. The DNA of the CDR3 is TGTGCCAGCAGTTTAGGGACAGAGGGGGGCGGGCAGTTCTTC. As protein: CASSLGTEGGGQFF.

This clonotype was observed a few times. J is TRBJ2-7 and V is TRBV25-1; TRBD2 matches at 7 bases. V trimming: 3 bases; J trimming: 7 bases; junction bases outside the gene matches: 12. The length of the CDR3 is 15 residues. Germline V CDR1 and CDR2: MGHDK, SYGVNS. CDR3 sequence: CASSEFSGWVNEQYF. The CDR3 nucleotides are TGTGCCAGCAGTGAGTTTAGCGGGTGGGTCAATGAGCAGTACTTC.

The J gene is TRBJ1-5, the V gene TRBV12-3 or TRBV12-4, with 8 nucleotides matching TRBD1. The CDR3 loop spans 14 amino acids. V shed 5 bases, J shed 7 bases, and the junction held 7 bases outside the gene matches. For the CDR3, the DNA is TGTGCCAGCAGTCACGCGACAGGGGACCAGCCCCAGCATTTT. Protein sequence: CASSHATGDQPQHF.

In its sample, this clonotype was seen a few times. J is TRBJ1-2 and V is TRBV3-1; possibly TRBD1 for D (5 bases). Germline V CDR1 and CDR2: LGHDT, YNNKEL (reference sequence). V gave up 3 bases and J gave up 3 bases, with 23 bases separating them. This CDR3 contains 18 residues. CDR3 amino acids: CASSHSGAGGTQYYGYTF. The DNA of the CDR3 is TGTGCCAGCAGCCATTCTGGCGCGGGGGGAACGCAGTACTATGGCTACACCTTC.

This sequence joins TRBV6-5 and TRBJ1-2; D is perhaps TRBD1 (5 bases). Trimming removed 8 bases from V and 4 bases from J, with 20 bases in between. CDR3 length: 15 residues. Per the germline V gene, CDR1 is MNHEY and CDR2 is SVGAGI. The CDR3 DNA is TGTGCCAGCCGAAAATCGACAGCCACGTCCTATGGCTACACCTTC. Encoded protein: CASRKSTATSYGYTF.